This T cell receptor (beta chain) appears in the sequencing data of a study of CD8+ T cells in alopecia areata. Study information: Each of the treated patients was given oral tofacitinib, 5 to 10 mg twice daily, for moderate-to-severe alopecia areata. General study findings and limits: Throughout tofacitinib, many expanded lesional clones continued to persist in scalp and blood.

The CDR3 length is 12 residues. Germline CDR1 GTSNPN, CDR2 SVGIG (reference sequence). The V end was cut by 0 bases, the J end by 6 bases, with 8 bases between. About this clone: Its antigen remains unknown.

As for treatment: oral pan-JAK inhibitor, 5-10 mg twice daily. It was from alopecia areata patients that lesional scalp punch biopsies and peripheral blood were collected. Extraction of RNA preceded its reverse transcription into cDNA, which served as the sequencing template. The table came from immunoSEQ multiplex PCR; TCRdb's copy has only in-frame clones and leaves some out. The sample records 180,000 or so clones, about 53% being singletons. The V call is TRBV30, the J call TRBJ1-1; D ambiguous. Here the sequenced sample was CD8+ T cells sorted from blood, taken at week 24, from a patient treated with tofacitinib. The clonotype was recovered from a human donor with alopecia areata. The CDR3 loop is CAWSVKLPEAFF. Written as DNA, the CDR3 is TGTGCCTGGAGTGTAAAACTCCCTGAAGCTTTCTTT.